The present T cell receptor beta chain was sequenced within a study of response to subunit inactivated influenza vaccine. This clonotype was picked up a small number of times. This CDR3 is 14 amino acids long. Between the trimmed V and J ends, which lost 3 bases and 3 bases, there was a span of 9 bases. Germline V gene sequence: CDR1 ENHRY, CDR2 SYGVKD. TCRdb independently ran MiXCR on the RT-PCR reads; one entry per CDR3 protein. The data contain fewer than 650,000 distinct CDR3 sequences, approximately 12% of them singletons. This chain links TRBV10-3 with TRBJ1-5; D not certain. The source material was PBMCs from blood, sampled about 6 weeks after vaccination. The clonotype was recovered from a man between 50 and 59 years old who received an inactivated influenza vaccine. CDR3 sequence (DNA): TGTGCCATCAGTGAACTAGGGCCCAATCAGCCCCAGCATTTT. Amino acids: CAISELGPNQPQHF.